The 16 T cell receptor beta chains below all came from one sample that was sequenced in a study of cytomegalovirus exposure and HLA in healthy donors. The PCR had 60 Vbeta and 13 Jbeta primers. Only in-frame clones appear in the TCRdb table, and some are missing; sequencing was by immunoSEQ multiplex PCR. The table has about 150,000 clones, about 80% seen once. The sample was PBMCs. All receptors derive from a man between 25 and 39 years old in good health and CMV-seropositive.

The chain's CDR3 is CATTGTGKFNNYGYTF. The CDR3 nucleotides are TGTGCCACCACCGGGACAGGGAAATTTAACAACTATGGCTACACCTTC. V gene TRBV2 combines with J gene TRBJ1-2; 9 bases agree with TRBD1. Germline CDR1 and CDR2: SNHLY and FYNNEI. Losses at the gene ends were 10 bases for V and 2 bases for J; bases not matched to a gene: 14. This CDR3 is 16 amino acids long.

The chain uses TRBV7-3 and TRBJ2-1; D is perhaps TRBD1 (5 bases). The CDR3 is made up of 14 amino acids. Germline CDR1 reads SGHTA; CDR2 reads FQGTGA. V lost 1 base and J lost 8, with 12 bases in between. The CDR3 here is CASSLRPGQDEQFF. CDR3 nucleotide sequence: TGTGCCAGCAGCTTAAGGCCAGGGCAGGATGAGCAGTTCTTC.

This clone has only one observation. The chain uses TRBV7-9 and TRBJ2-1; D is undetermined. The CDR3 extends over 13 amino acids. Germline values: CDR1 SEHNR, CDR2 FQNEAQ (reference sequence). V lost 5 bases and J lost 6, with 11 bases in between. CDR3 sequence: CASSPPVGNEQFF. The CDR3 region has the DNA TGTGCCAGCAGCCCGCCGGTTGGCAATGAGCAGTTCTTC.

This rearrangement joins TRBV18 to TRBJ1-4, with TRBD1 identical over 9 bases. CDR3 length: 15 amino acids. Germline lookup yields CDR1 KGHSH and CDR2 LQKENI. Germline trimming cut 2 bases from V and 7 bases from J; bases unmatched to any gene: 5. CDR3 protein: CASSPLDRGGEKLFF. The CDR3 nucleotides read TGTGCCAGCTCACCATTGGACAGGGGTGGTGAAAAACTGTTTTTT.

This chain links TRBV15 with TRBJ1-1; the D is unclear. V lost 0 bases, J lost 4 bases, and 15 bases lay in between. This CDR3 spans 16 amino acids. The germline CDR1 and CDR2 sequences are LNHNV and YYDKDF (reference sequence). This CDR3 is CATSRDGGNEATEAFF. The DNA of the CDR3 is TGTGCCACCAGCAGAGATGGAGGGAATGAGGCCACTGAAGCTTTCTTT.

This rearrangement joins TRBV5-4 to TRBJ2-1; a weak D match, TRBD2 (5 bases). Germline V gene data show CDR1 as SGHNT and CDR2 as YYREEE (reference sequence). V lost 4 bases and J lost 7, with 15 bases in between. This CDR3 contains 14 residues. The CDR3 nucleotides read TGTGCCAGCAGCATGTTCGGGGTGACGAATGAGCAGTTCTTC. It specifies CASSMFGVTNEQFF.

This clone was seen just once. The CDR3 protein is CASSLGLAGATDTQYF. In nucleotides, the CDR3 is TGCGCCAGCAGCTTGGGGCTAGCGGGAGCCACAGATACGCAGTATTTT. The chain couples TRBV5-1 to TRBJ2-3, with 10 bases matching TRBD2. From germline, CDR1 is SGHRS and CDR2 YFSETQ. V lost 0 bases and J lost 2; bases outside the gene matches: 3. The CDR3 runs to 16 residues.

The chain has TRBV28 and TRBJ1-5; 9 nucleotides align to TRBD1. The CDR3 loop spans 15 amino acids. The V gene's germline CDR1 is MDHEN and CDR2 SYDVKM. V shed 0 bases and J 5 bases; nucleotides not matched to a gene: 2. The CDR3 DNA sequence: TGTGCCAGCAGTTTATGGGGGACAGGGCATCAGCCCCAGCATTTT. Its protein product is CASSLWGTGHQPQHF.

The chain carries TRBV7-8 and TRBJ2-1; D not resolved. Germline CDR1 reads SGHVS; CDR2 reads FQNEAQ. The CDR3 has 15 residues. V dropped 5 bases and J dropped 0 bases, with 11 bases sitting between them. DNA of the CDR3: TGTGCCAGCAGCCCCTCAGGCAGCTCCTACAATGAGCAGTTCTTC. Translation: CASSPSGSSYNEQFF.

This clone was seen once. The chain carries TRBV20-1 and TRBJ1-2, with TRBD1 matching 7 bases. Germline V gives CDR1 DFQATT, CDR2 SNEGSKA (reference sequence). The CDR3 consists of 11 residues. In DNA form, the CDR3 reads TGCACTGAAGACAGGGTAAATGGCTACACCTTC. This gives the protein CTEDRVNGYTF.

The rearrangement links TRBV2 to TRBJ2-1; the match to TRBD1 covers 9 bases. Trimming took 6 bases from V and 15 from J; bases not matched to a gene: 9. CDR3 length equals 12 residues. Germline CDR1 is SNHLY and CDR2 is FYNNEI. Here the CDR3 DNA reads TGTGCCAGCAGCCCTATGGGGGGACAGGGGTTCTTC. It codes for CASSPMGGQGFF.

V and J are TRBV6-1 and TRBJ2-3; a weak D match, TRBD1 (6 bases). Germline V gene sequence: CDR1 MNHNS, CDR2 SASEGT. Trimming took off 5 bases at V and 2 bases at J, with 11 bases between the two ends. The CDR3 length is 14 residues. Written as DNA, the CDR3 is TGTGCCAGCAGTCAGACAGGACCCACAGATACGCAGTATTTT. This translates into CASSQTGPTDTQYF.

The rearrangement uses TRBV6-6 and TRBJ1-2; D is uncertain. Germline CDR1 reads MNHNY; CDR2 reads SVGAGI (reference sequence). Trimming cost V 4 bases and J 8 bases, with 14 bases left between them. The CDR3 runs 13 residues. The CDR3 nucleotides read TGTGCCAGCAGTTCCCTGACGGAGGTGGGCTACACCTTC. Protein sequence: CASSSLTEVGYTF.

With respect to this clone: An end of the junction does not agree with germline; a read error may underlie this. The gene calls are TRBV5-1 and TRBJ2-5; a weak D match, TRBD2 (6 bases). The V gene's germline CDR1 is SGHRS and CDR2 YFSETQ. This CDR3 contains 14 residues. The CDR3 loop reads CASSWTTSKEAQYF. In nucleotides, the CDR3 is TGCGCCAGCAGCTGGACTACTTCGAAAGAGGCCCAGTACTTC.

The rearrangement links TRBV9 to TRBJ2-5, with D possibly matching TRBD2 (6 bases). The CDR3 contains 14 residues. CDR1 SGDLS and CDR2 YYNGEE come from the germline V gene. Trimming left V 0 bases short and J 2 bases short, with 8 bases between. CDR3 DNA sequence: TGTGCCAGCAGCGTAGGAAGCGGGCAAGAGACCCAGTACTTC. Amino acid sequence: CASSVGSGQETQYF.

The rearrangement uses TRBV27 and TRBJ2-1; no reliable D call. Trimming took 2 bases from V and 9 from J, leaving 8 bases between them. The CDR3 runs 12 residues. Germline lookup yields CDR1 MNHEY and CDR2 SMNVEV (reference sequence). CDR3 amino acids: CASSLTHSEQFF. The DNA of the CDR3 is TGTGCCAGCAGTTTAACCCACAGTGAGCAGTTCTTC.